This TCR beta chain was documented in a study of T cells in Graves' hyperthyroidism and ophthalmopathy. Points from the study as a whole: Separation of ophthalmopathy from stable hyperthyroidism was achieved by a 13 V-J model. The blood repertoire included most of the expanded thyroid clonotypes above 0.001.

V trimming: 0 bases; J trimming: 9 bases; junction bases outside the gene matches: 7. Per germline, CDR1 ENHRY and CDR2 SYGVKD. CDR3 length: 15 residues. Using RNA transcripts as the source, TCR beta CDR3 regions were amplified. The HTBI primer set served for first-round RT-PCR of the TCR CDR3. TCRdb passed the multiplex PCR reads through MiXCR, listing each CDR3 protein once. The table shows fewer than 900,000 distinct CDR3 sequences, with roughly 15% occurring only once. The study enrolled patients aged 18 to 65 with newly diagnosed hyperthyroidism of under 2 months' duration. This clonotype was seen more than once but under ten times. The antigen is not known.

The clonotype originates from a man aged 18 to 30 with Graves' hyperthyroidism. Sequenced input: blood. V gene TRBV10-3 combines with J gene TRBJ1-5; 8 bases line up with TRBD1. The CDR3 sequence is CAISESGTGKSPQHF. CDR3 DNA sequence: TGTGCCATCAGTGAGTCTGGGACAGGAAAGTCGCCCCAGCATTTT.